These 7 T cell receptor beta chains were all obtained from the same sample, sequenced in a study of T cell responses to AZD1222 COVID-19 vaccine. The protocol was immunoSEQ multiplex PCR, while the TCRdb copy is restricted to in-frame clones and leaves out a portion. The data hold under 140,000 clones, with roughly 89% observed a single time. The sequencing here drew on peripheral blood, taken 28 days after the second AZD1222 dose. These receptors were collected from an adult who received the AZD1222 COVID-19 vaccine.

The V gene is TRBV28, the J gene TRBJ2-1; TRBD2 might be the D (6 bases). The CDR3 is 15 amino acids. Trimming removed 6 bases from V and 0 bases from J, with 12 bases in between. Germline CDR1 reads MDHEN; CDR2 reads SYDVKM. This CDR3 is CASRSSGYSYNEQFF. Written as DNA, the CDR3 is TGTGCCAGCAGGAGTAGCGGATACTCCTACAATGAGCAGTTCTTC.

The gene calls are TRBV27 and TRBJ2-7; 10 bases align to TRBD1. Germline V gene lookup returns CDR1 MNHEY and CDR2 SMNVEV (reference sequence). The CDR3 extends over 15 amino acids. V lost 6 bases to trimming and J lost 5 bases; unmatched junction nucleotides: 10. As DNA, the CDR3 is TGTGCCAGCAGCCCCTTAGGAGGGACAGGGGACGAGCAGTACTTC. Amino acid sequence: CASSPLGGTGDEQYF.

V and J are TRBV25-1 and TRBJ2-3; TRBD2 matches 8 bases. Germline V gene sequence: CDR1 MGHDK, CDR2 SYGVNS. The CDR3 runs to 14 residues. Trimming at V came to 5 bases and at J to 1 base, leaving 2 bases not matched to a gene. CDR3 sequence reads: CASSTRGGTDTQYF. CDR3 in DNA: TGTGCCAGCAGTACGCGGGGGGGCACAGATACGCAGTATTTT. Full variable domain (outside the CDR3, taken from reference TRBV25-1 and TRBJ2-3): EADIYQTPRYLVIGTGKKITLECSQTMGHDKMYWYQQDPGMELHLIHYSYGVNSTEKGDLSSESTVSRIRTEHFPLTLESARPSHTSQYLCASSTRGGTDTQYFGPGTRLTVL.

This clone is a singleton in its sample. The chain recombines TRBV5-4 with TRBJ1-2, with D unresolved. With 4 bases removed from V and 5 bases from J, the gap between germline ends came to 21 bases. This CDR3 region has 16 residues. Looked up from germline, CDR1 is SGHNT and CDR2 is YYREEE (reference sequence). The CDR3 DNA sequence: TGTGCCAGCAGCCCCCCCGGCGGGGAAGGAATATATGGCTACACCTTC. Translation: CASSPPGGEGIYGYTF.

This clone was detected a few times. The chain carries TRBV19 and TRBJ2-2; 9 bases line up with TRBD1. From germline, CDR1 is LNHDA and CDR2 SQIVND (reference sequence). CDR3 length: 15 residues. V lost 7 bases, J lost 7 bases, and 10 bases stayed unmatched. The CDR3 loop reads CASKPHDRGDGELFF. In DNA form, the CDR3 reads TGTGCCAGTAAACCCCATGACAGGGGGGACGGGGAGCTGTTTTTT.

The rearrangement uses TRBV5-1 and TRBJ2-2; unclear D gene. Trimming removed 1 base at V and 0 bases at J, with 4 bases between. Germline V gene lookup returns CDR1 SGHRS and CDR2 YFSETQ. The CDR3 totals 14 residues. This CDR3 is CASSLLSNTGELFF. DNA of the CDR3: TGCGCCAGCAGCTTGTTATCGAACACCGGGGAGCTGTTTTTT. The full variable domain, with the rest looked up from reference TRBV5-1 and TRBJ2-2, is KAGVTQTPRYLIKTRGQQVTLSCSPISGHRSVSWYQQTPGQGLQFLFEYFSETQRNKGNFPGRFSGRQFSNSRSEMNVSTLELGDSALYLCASSLLSNTGELFFGEGSRLTVL.

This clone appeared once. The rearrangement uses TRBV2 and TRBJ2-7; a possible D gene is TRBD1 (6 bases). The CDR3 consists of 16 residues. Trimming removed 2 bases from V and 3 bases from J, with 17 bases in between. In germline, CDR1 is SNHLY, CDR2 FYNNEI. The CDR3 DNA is TGTGCCAGCAGTGAATCGTGGGCGGGCAGGGGCTACGAGCAGTACTTC. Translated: CASSESWAGRGYEQYF. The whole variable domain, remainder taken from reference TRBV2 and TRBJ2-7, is EPEVTQTPSHQVTQMGQEVILRCVPISNHLYFYWYRQILGQKVEFLVSFYNNEISEKSEIFDDQFSVERPDGSNFTLKIRSTKLEDSAMYFCASSESWAGRGYEQYFGPGTRLTVT.